The next 17 T cell receptor beta chains were all read from a single sample in a study of T-cell memory formation after mild COVID-19. TCRdb re-derived calls from the 5' RACE reads in MiXCR, one entry per CDR3 protein. The sample consists of some 290,000 distinct CDR3 sequences, about 17% of them appearing once. The sample consisted of PBMCs or a T cell subset sorted from them (not recorded which). The receptor set was obtained from a man younger than 35 who had mild COVID-19 (a few samples of this study predate the infection). Cell type and time point are not known.

The rearrangement joins TRBV9 to TRBJ2-7; 12 nucleotides match TRBD1. The CDR3 runs 16 residues. The germline CDR1 and CDR2 sequences are SGDLS and YYNGEE. After removal of 0 bases from V and 4 bases from J, the junction contained 5 bases not matched to a gene. CDR3 protein: CASSVGGQGAVYEQYF. DNA of the CDR3: TGTGCCAGCAGCGTAGGGGGACAGGGGGCGGTTTACGAGCAGTACTTC.

This clonotype came up many times. The rearrangement uses TRBV5-6 and TRBJ2-7; possibly TRBD2 for D (5 bases). Germline V gives CDR1 SGHDT, CDR2 YYEEEE. The CDR3 is 17 amino acids. Trimming took 3 bases from V and 4 from J, leaving 23 bases between them. CDR3 DNA: TGTGCCAGCAGCTACGGGGTAGGATCCCCCGTACGGTACGAGCAGTACTTC. Amino acid sequence: CASSYGVGSPVRYEQYF.

This sequence joins TRBV12-3 or TRBV12-4 and TRBJ1-5; 8 bases fit TRBD1. This CDR3 region has 13 residues. V was pared by 6 bases and J by 4 bases, with 2 bases of the junction left unmatched. The CDR3 sequence is CASRGQENQPQHF. In DNA form, the CDR3 reads TGTGCCAGCAGGGGACAGGAGAATCAGCCCCAGCATTTT.

There are a few counts of this clonotype. The rearrangement links TRBV6-6 to TRBJ1-1; 8 bases map to TRBD1. The length of the CDR3 is 13 residues. Germline CDR1 reads MNHNY; CDR2 reads SVGAGI (reference sequence). The V and J ends lost 6 bases and 5 bases, in that order; junction bases with no gene match: 5. This CDR3 is CASSPDRETEAFF. CDR3 bases: TGTGCCAGCAGCCCGGACAGGGAAACTGAAGCTTTCTTT.

The rearrangement joins TRBV5-1 to TRBJ2-5, with D possibly TRBD2 on 6 matching bases. V lost 4 bases and J 5 bases, leaving 18 bases between the germline ends. Germline V gives CDR1 SGHRS, CDR2 YFSETQ. CDR3 length: 15 amino acids. The CDR3, as DNA: TGCGCCAGCAGCGAAGCCGGGACTCAGGAGGAGACCCAGTACTTC. It codes for CASSEAGTQEETQYF.

This clonotype turned up a few times. The chain carries TRBV7-2 and TRBJ1-5; D is uncertain. This CDR3 region has 15 residues. Germline CDR1 and CDR2: SGHTA and FQGNSA. Trimming shortened V by 3 bases and J by 2 bases, and 11 bases separated the two germline ends. Here the CDR3 reads CASSFQAVGNQPQHF. The CDR3 DNA reads as TGTGCCAGCAGCTTTCAGGCGGTAGGCAATCAGCCCCAGCATTTT.

This clonotype appeared a few times. The CDR3 protein is CASSEHRDGDKETQYF. The DNA for the CDR3 is TGTGCCAGCAGTGAACATCGGGACGGAGACAAAGAGACCCAGTACTTC. The chain couples TRBV25-1 to TRBJ2-5; the D call may be TRBD1 or TRBD2 (5 bases each). Trimming shortened V by 2 bases and J by 3 bases, and 16 bases separated the two germline ends. Germline V gene sequence: CDR1 MGHDK, CDR2 SYGVNS. This CDR3 comprises 16 residues.

The chain couples TRBV20-1 to TRBJ1-4; TRBD1 is a possible D gene (6 bases). The V gene lost 0 bases and the J gene lost 8 bases, with 13 bases spanning the gap. The CDR3 has 14 amino acids. Looked up from germline, CDR1 is DFQATT and CDR2 is SNEGSKA (reference sequence). CDR3 DNA: TGCAGTGCTAGAGATCTCAGGGGCGGAGAAAAACTGTTTTTT. Translating gives CSARDLRGGEKLFF.

This clonotype was observed at least ten times. The germline gene is not matched at one end of the junction; a read error may be the cause. The V and J genes are TRBV12-3 or TRBV12-4 and TRBJ2-2; possibly TRBD2 for D (6 bases). The CDR3 loop spans 15 amino acids. CDR3 sequence reads: CASRLAERNTGELFF. CDR3 in DNA: TGTGCCAGCAGATTAGCGGAGCGGAACACCGGGGAGCTGTTTTTT.

The table lists this clonotype with many counts. The chain has TRBV19 and TRBJ2-2; the D gene is possibly TRBD2 (5 bases). This CDR3 has 13 residues. Trimming cost V 8 bases and J 2 bases, with 9 bases left between them. Germline lookup yields CDR1 LNHDA and CDR2 SQIVND (reference sequence). In DNA form, the CDR3 reads TGTGCCAGTGCTAGCCCCAACACCGGGGAGCTGTTTTTT. It translates to CASASPNTGELFF.

This clonotype was detected a few times. V and J are TRBV7-9 and TRBJ2-1; D is undetermined. Germline V gives CDR1 SEHNR, CDR2 FQNEAQ (reference sequence). This CDR3 is 12 amino acids long. V lost 1 base, J lost 8 bases, and 6 bases lay in between. The CDR3: CASSLEAYEQFF. For the CDR3, the DNA is TGTGCCAGCAGCTTAGAGGCCTATGAGCAGTTCTTC.

This clonotype was seen a few times. CDR3 DNA: TGTGCCAGCAGCACCTCGGGGGAAACCGGGGAGCTGTTTTTT. Amino acid sequence: CASSTSGETGELFF. This chain connects TRBV6-2 or TRBV6-3 to TRBJ2-2; tentative D call: TRBD2 (6 bases). The CDR3 is 14 amino acids. Germline V gene sequence: CDR1 MNHEY, CDR2 SVGEGT. V was cut by 6 bases and J by 5 bases, with 13 bases left in between.

The chain links TRBV23-1 to TRBJ2-3; the D gene could be TRBD1 or TRBD2 (6 bases each). TRBV23-1 is classed as an ORF, of uncertain function. The germline V and J ends were trimmed by 3 bases and 3 bases, with 19 bases remaining between them. The CDR3 consists of 17 residues. The CDR3 spells CASSHTGAGQGTDTQYF. The CDR3 DNA reads TGCGCCAGCAGTCACACCGGGGCGGGGCAGGGGACAGATACGCAGTATTTT.

At least ten counts were recorded for this clonotype. The chain combines TRBV27 with TRBJ2-7; no clear D gene. Trimming removed 3 bases from V and 0 bases from J, with 3 bases in between. The CDR3 has 12 amino acids. Germline loops: CDR1 MNHEY, CDR2 SMNVEV (reference sequence). The CDR3 DNA sequence: TGTGCCAGCAGTTTCTTCTCCTACGAGCAGTACTTC. It yields the protein CASSFFSYEQYF.

This clonotype appeared many times. The CDR3 protein is CASSLLALQETQYF. CDR3 coding DNA: TGCGCCAGCAGCTTACTAGCCTTACAAGAGACCCAGTACTTC. The chain couples TRBV5-1 to TRBJ2-5; the D gene is possibly TRBD2 (6 bases). Germline V gives CDR1 SGHRS, CDR2 YFSETQ. V was shortened by 2 bases and J by 2 bases, with 10 bases between the two germline ends. This CDR3 has 14 amino acids. Complete variable domain (other parts from reference TRBV5-1 and TRBJ2-5): KAGVTQTPRYLIKTRGQQVTLSCSPISGHRSVSWYQQTPGQGLQFLFEYFSETQRNKGNFPGRFSGRQFSNSRSEMNVSTLELGDSALYLCASSLLALQETQYFGPGTRLLVL.

This clonotype was detected only a few times. The chain combines TRBV7-9 with TRBJ1-1; the match to TRBD1 covers 7 bases. The CDR3 consists of 15 residues. Germline CDR1 is SEHNR and CDR2 is FQNEAQ (reference sequence). V shed 1 base and J 5 bases; nucleotides not matched to a gene: 7. CDR3: CASSLVGRGETEAFF. The CDR3 nucleotides read TGTGCCAGCAGCTTAGTGGGCAGGGGGGAGACTGAAGCTTTCTTT.

The V and J genes are TRBV15 and TRBJ1-6, with no clear D. This CDR3 is 13 amino acids long. Germline V lookup: CDR1 LNHNV, CDR2 YYDKDF (reference sequence). Trimming left V 4 bases short and J 11 bases short, with 12 bases between. Here the CDR3 DNA reads TGTGCCACCAGCATCCGACCTGAGGCACCCCTCCACTTT. Encoded protein: CATSIRPEAPLHF.